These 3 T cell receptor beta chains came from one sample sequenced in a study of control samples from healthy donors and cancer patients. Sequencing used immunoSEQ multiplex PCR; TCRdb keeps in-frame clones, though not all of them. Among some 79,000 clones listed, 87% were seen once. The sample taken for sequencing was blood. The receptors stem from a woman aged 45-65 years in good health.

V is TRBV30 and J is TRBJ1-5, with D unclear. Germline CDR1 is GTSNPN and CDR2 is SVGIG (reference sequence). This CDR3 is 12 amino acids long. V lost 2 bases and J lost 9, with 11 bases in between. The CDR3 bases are TGTGCCTGGAGTCGAACGGAAGGGCCCCAGCATTTT. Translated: CAWSRTEGPQHF.

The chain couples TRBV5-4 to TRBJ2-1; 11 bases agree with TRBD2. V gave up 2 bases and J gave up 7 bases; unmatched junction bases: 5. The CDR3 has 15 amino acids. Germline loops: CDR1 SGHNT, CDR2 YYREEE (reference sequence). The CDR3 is CASSLGGLAVNEQFF. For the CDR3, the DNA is TGTGCCAGCAGCTTAGGGGGACTAGCGGTGAATGAGCAGTTCTTC.

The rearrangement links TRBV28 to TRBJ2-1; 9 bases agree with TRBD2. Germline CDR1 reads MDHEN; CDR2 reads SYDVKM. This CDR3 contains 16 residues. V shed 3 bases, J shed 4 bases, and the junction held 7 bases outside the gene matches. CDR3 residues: CASSLLGLAPYNEQFF. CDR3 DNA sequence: TGTGCCAGCAGTTTGTTGGGACTAGCCCCTTACAATGAGCAGTTCTTC. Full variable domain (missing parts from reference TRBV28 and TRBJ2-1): DVKVTQSSRYLVKRTGEKVFLECVQDMDHENMFWYRQDPGLGLRLIYFSYDVKMKEKGDIPEGYSVSREKKERFSLILESASTNQTSMYLCASSLLGLAPYNEQFFGPGTRLTVL.